Following are 15 T cell receptor beta chains from one sample sequenced in a study of shared clonotypes between healthy human individuals. Only in-frame clones appear in the TCRdb table, and some are missing; sequencing was by immunoSEQ multiplex PCR. The repertoire holds hundreds of thousands of clones, with around 79% as singletons. Sample: PBMCs. The receptor source for this set is a middle-aged woman in good health. Some clones in this sample may be carry-over from other donors' samples.

The chain combines TRBV18 with TRBJ2-7; D perhaps matches TRBD1 (5 bases). In germline, CDR1 is KGHSH, CDR2 LQKENI. CDR3 length: 12 amino acids. V dropped 3 bases and J dropped 2 bases, with 5 bases sitting between them. The CDR3 DNA reads as TGTGCCAGCTCACCGACAGCCTACGAGCAGTACTTC. It specifies CASSPTAYEQYF.

The V call is TRBV2, the J call TRBJ2-1; TRBD2 aligns across 11 bases. Trimming took 6 bases from V and 6 from J; bases not matched to a gene: 7. Germline CDR1 and CDR2: SNHLY and FYNNEI. The CDR3 contains 15 residues. CDR3 DNA: TGTGCCAGCAGAGGCCTAGCGGGAGGAACCAATGAGCAGTTCTTC. This encodes CASRGLAGGTNEQFF. The complete variable domain, with remaining parts taken from reference TRBV2 and TRBJ2-1, reads EPEVTQTPSHQVTQMGQEVILRCVPISNHLYFYWYRQILGQKVEFLVSFYNNEISEKSEIFDDQFSVERPDGSNFTLKIRSTKLEDSAMYFCASRGLAGGTNEQFFGPGTRLTVL.

Remarks on this clone: A read error is likely here: a far larger clone is one base away. The chain recombines TRBV7-2 with TRBJ2-7; 10 bases agree with TRBD1. V shed 3 bases, J shed 0 bases, and the junction held 2 bases outside the gene matches. The germline V gene encodes CDR1 SGHTA and CDR2 FQGNSA. This CDR3 comprises 15 residues. The CDR3 region has the DNA TGTGCCAGCAGCTTCGGGACAGGGGTCTCCTACGAGCAGTACTTC. As protein: CASSFGTGVSYEQYF.

J is TRBJ1-1 and V is TRBV7-6, with no clear D. V shed 4 bases and J shed 1 base, with 13 bases lying between them. The V gene's germline CDR1 is SGHVS and CDR2 FNYEAQ. The CDR3 extends over 15 amino acids. CDR3 amino acids: CASSSYPAGNTEAFF. The CDR3 DNA reads as TGTGCCAGCAGCTCATACCCGGCCGGGAACACTGAAGCTTTCTTT.

The CDR3: CASSSATGRGSYEQYF. DNA for the CDR3: TGTGCCAGCAGTTCCGCTACGGGGAGAGGGTCCTACGAGCAGTACTTC. The chain links TRBV28 to TRBJ2-7; a possible D gene is TRBD2 (5 bases). The germline V and J ends were trimmed by 4 bases and 1 base, with 17 bases remaining between them. Germline V gene lookup returns CDR1 MDHEN and CDR2 SYDVKM. CDR3 length equals 16 residues.

Points on this clone: This sequence may be a read error, since a much larger clone differs from it by one base. The same CDR3 can be traced to other DNA sequences in this sample. The V and J genes are TRBV5-1 and TRBJ2-2; D is perhaps TRBD1 or TRBD2 (5 bases each). The CDR3 consists of 14 residues. Germline CDR1 reads SGHRS; CDR2 reads YFSETQ. The DNA for the CDR3 is TGTGCCAGCAGCTTAGGGGAGTACACCGGGGAGCTGTTTTTT. Its protein is CASSLGEYTGELFF.

The gene calls are TRBV2 and TRBJ2-7; TRBD1 might be the D (6 bases). The CDR3 totals 14 residues. CDR1 and CDR2 (germline): SNHLY, FYNNEI. The ends were cut back, 1 base at V and 2 bases at J, with 9 bases in the middle. As DNA, the CDR3 is TGTGCCAGCAGTGAAGTGAGGGGGACCTACGAGCAGTACTTC. It codes for CASSEVRGTYEQYF.

This chain uses TRBV29-1 with TRBJ2-7, with D perhaps given as TRBD1 or TRBD2 (6 bases each). The length of the CDR3 is 13 residues. CDR1 is SQVTM and CDR2 is ANQGSEA in the germline V gene. Trimming left V 0 bases short and J 3 bases short, with 9 bases between. CDR3 residues: CSVEEGGRYEQYF. The DNA for the CDR3 is TGCAGCGTTGAAGAGGGGGGCCGCTACGAGCAGTACTTC.

This clone occurred a few times. The chain combines TRBV27 with TRBJ2-1, with 9 bases identical to TRBD2. Germline CDR1 and CDR2: MNHEY and SMNVEV (reference sequence). V lost 5 bases and J lost 6; bases outside the gene matches: 8. The CDR3 is 15 amino acids. The CDR3 region is CASSIGTSFRNEQFF. The CDR3 DNA follows: TGTGCCAGCAGTATCGGGACTAGCTTTCGCAATGAGCAGTTCTTC.

This clone appeared a single time. The gene calls are TRBV2 and TRBJ2-1, with D maybe TRBD1 (6 bases). V dropped 7 bases and J dropped 7 bases, with 17 bases sitting between them. This CDR3 has 14 residues. The germline V gene has CDR1 SNHLY and CDR2 FYNNEI. In nucleotides, the CDR3 is TGTGCCAGCAATGGACAGTCCTCAAGGAATGAGCAGTTCTTC. Amino acid sequence: CASNGQSSRNEQFF. Full variable domain (outside the CDR3, taken from reference TRBV2 and TRBJ2-1): EPEVTQTPSHQVTQMGQEVILRCVPISNHLYFYWYRQILGQKVEFLVSFYNNEISEKSEIFDDQFSVERPDGSNFTLKIRSTKLEDSAMYFCASNGQSSRNEQFFGPGTRLTVL.

The chain has TRBV6-1 and TRBJ2-3; TRBD1 agrees at 8 bases. Germline V gives CDR1 MNHNS, CDR2 SASEGT. This CDR3 is built from 14 residues. V trimming: 4 bases; J trimming: 4 bases; junction bases outside the gene matches: 4. The CDR3 loop is CASSGRDRPDTQYF. In DNA, the CDR3 is TGTGCCAGCAGTGGTAGGGACAGGCCAGATACGCAGTATTTT.

The chain joins TRBV18 to TRBJ2-7; D may match TRBD1 or TRBD2 (5 bases each). CDR3 length: 15 amino acids. CDR1 is KGHSH, CDR2 LQKENI, per germline. Trimming took off 5 bases at V and 3 bases at J, with 17 bases between the two ends. CDR3 nucleotides: TGTGCCAGCTCAACAGCCGGGACGGCAAACTACGAGCAGTACTTC. It encodes CASSTAGTANYEQYF.

There are a few counts of this clone. The rearrangement joins TRBV6-5 to TRBJ1-1; D remains ambiguous. V lost 6 bases, J lost 4 bases, and 18 bases lay in between. From germline, CDR1 is MNHEY and CDR2 SVGAGI. This CDR3 contains 15 residues. The CDR3 protein is CASRGVNGRGTEAFF. CDR3 in DNA: TGTGCCAGCAGGGGTGTCAACGGCCGGGGCACTGAAGCTTTCTTT.

This clone appeared a single time. The rearrangement links TRBV7-2 to TRBJ2-5, with D tentatively TRBD1 (5 bases). This CDR3 has 15 amino acids. Looked up from germline, CDR1 is SGHTA and CDR2 is FQGNSA. Trimming took 1 base from V and 7 from J, leaving 16 bases between them. CDR3 coding DNA: TGTGCCAGCAGCTTAGGTCAGGGCGGTGGACGGACCCAGTACTTC. Translation gives CASSLGQGGGRTQYF.

The chain couples TRBV30 to TRBJ1-1; 10 bases match TRBD1. The ends lost 2 bases at V and 6 bases at J; junction bases unmatched: 6. The CDR3 loop spans 14 amino acids. CDR1 and CDR2 from the germline V gene are GTSNPN and SVGIG (reference sequence). CDR3 loop: CAWSQDRGRSEAFF. CDR3 nucleotide sequence: TGTGCCTGGAGTCAAGACAGGGGGCGTTCTGAAGCTTTCTTT.